Below, one T cell receptor (beta chain) is given with its context. The CDR3 spans 13 residues. V was pared by 5 bases and J by 4 bases, with 9 bases between. Germline CDR1 is SEHNR and CDR2 is FQNEAQ (reference sequence). The data belong to a study of shared clonotypes between healthy human individuals. HIV-negative, healthy adults without recent acute infections or vaccinations were the donors. All of the donors resided in Nashville, Tennessee, and each was a Caucasian adult. The unsorted samples had some 90 million PBMCs used for genomic DNA. Input per replicate PCR of unsorted PBMC was about 300 ng DNA, corresponding to 25,000 to 30,000 T cell genomes. Sequencing was performed with immunoSEQ multiplex PCR; in TCRdb, only in-frame clones are kept and a portion is missing. Among hundreds of thousands of clones listed, 70% to 80% were seen once.

This chain joins TRBV7-9 and TRBJ2-1; the D is unclear. The sample was PBMCs. This TCR derives from a woman between 35 and 50 years old in good health. Some clones in this sample may be carry-over from other donors' samples. CDR3 loop: CASSAGSYNEQFF. The CDR3, as DNA: TGTGCCAGCAGCGCAGGTTCTTACAATGAGCAGTTCTTC.